This TCR beta chain was captured by sequencing in a study of OX40 agonist ivuxolimab in advanced cancers. Regarding the research as a whole: The costimulatory receptor OX40 (CD134) was targeted by ivuxolimab, a fully human IgG2 agonistic monoclonal antibody. Intravenous ivuxolimab was administered to patients every 2 weeks at six dose levels: 0.01, 0.1, 0.3, 1.5, 3 and 10 mg/kg. Among the approximately 50 dose-escalation patients, around 19 had hepatocellular carcinoma, approximately 15 melanoma, 9 renal cell carcinoma and 9 head and neck cancer. In the dose-escalation cohort, 70% to 90% of patients were male, and the mean age was 60 years with a range of roughly 20 to 85. Prior anti-PD-1, anti-PD-L1 or anti-CTLA-4 therapy was permitted, and checkpoint inhibitors had been received by about two fifths of dose-escalation patients. Partial responses were achieved by three dose-escalation patients, of whom one had hepatocellular carcinoma and two had cutaneous melanoma. Peripheral TCRbeta sequencing aimed to test whether ivuxolimab altered TCR sequence diversity and caused clonal T-cell expansion. The paper reports the monotherapy dose-escalation portion (N ≈ 50 patients) of the phase I ivuxolimab trial.

A note on this clone: Its antigen remains undetermined. Per-base quality was not reported, and no clone a single base away is much larger than it.

As encoded in the germline V gene, CDR1 is SGHNT while CDR2 is YENEEA. The V end loses 3 bases and the J end loses 0 bases, and a stretch of 9 bases separates them. Spanning cysteine to phenylalanine, the CDR3 consists of 15 amino acids. Of all the DNA, just the CDR3 is kept, 45 bases in frame from base 1. Genomic DNA was extracted from sorted cells for sequencing of the TCRbeta CDR3 region. The immunoSEQ Assay was used for sequencing of TCRbeta CDR3 regions. Held by TCRdb, this immuneACCESS table contains in-frame sequences only and omits some clones. Under half of the omission traces to an unresolved V gene where checked; the cause of the rest is unknown. This sample is represented by around 40,000 clones; about 85% of them were singletons. Around 2.7% of the sample is taken by the ten largest. Patients with a history of autoimmune disease or receiving systemic immunosuppression were excluded from the trial. Peripheral blood for TCR sequencing was collected from all dose cohorts at baseline, on cycle 4 day 1, and on cycle 7 day 1. Samples were obtained from an open-label, multicenter, first-in-human phase I dose-escalation trial of ivuxolimab. The trial enrolled adults with locally advanced or metastatic head and neck squamous cell, hepatocellular, melanoma or renal cell carcinoma. Before TCR sequencing, CD4+ T cells and CD8+ T cells were sorted from peripheral blood as separate populations.

The investigation overall reported the following: The antigen specificity of the peripheral T cells that underwent clonal expansion was not determined. At doses of 0.1 to 3.0 mg/kg, clonal expansion of both CD4+ and CD8+ T cells in blood was seen between baseline and week 6. Partial responders in the 0.1-3.0 mg/kg groups had among the lowest normalized peripheral clonal expansion, especially among CD8+ T cells. After ivuxolimab, more expanded clones were found on average in CD8+ T cells than in CD4+ T cells. Low levels of normalized T-cell clonal expansion were also shown by some nonresponding patients.

The TCR comes from an adult with an advanced solid tumor such as melanoma, head and neck, liver or kidney cancer. The source was CD4+ or CD8+ T cells sorted from blood, collected in a trial of the OX40 agonist ivuxolimab. The rearrangement combines TRBV11-3 with TRBJ1-3, with the D gene not clear enough to name. The DNA sequence reads TGTGCCAGCAGCTTTGCCCAGTCCTCTGGAAACACCATATATTTT. This sequence encodes CASSFAQSSGNTIYF.